The 21 T cell receptor beta chains below all came from one sample that was sequenced in a study of blood T cell repertoires in COVID-19. The repertoire was sequenced with immunoSEQ multiplex PCR; TCRdb's copy has only in-frame clones and lacks some. This table has 350,000 to 400,000 clones, roughly 92% appearing once. The material sequenced was PBMCs or T cells enriched from blood (not recorded which). The receptor set was obtained from a woman aged 40 to 49 who had been exposed to COVID-19.

The chain links TRBV6-5 to TRBJ2-2; a weak D match, TRBD2 (5 bases). In germline, CDR1 is MNHEY, CDR2 SVGAGI. The V gene lost 7 bases and the J gene lost 7 bases, with 13 bases spanning the gap. The CDR3 contains 13 residues. CDR3 coding DNA: TGTGCCAGCATCGGGGAACGGAACGGGGAGCTGTTTTTT. Amino acid sequence: CASIGERNGELFF.

Regarding this clone: This sample also contains other DNA sequences that code for the same CDR3. This chain uses TRBV15 with TRBJ1-3; no firm D call. The germline CDR1 and CDR2 sequences are LNHNV and YYDKDF (reference sequence). The CDR3 is 15 amino acids. V was shortened by 0 bases and J by 1 base, with 7 bases between the two germline ends. This CDR3 reads CATSRDRGSGNTIYF. The CDR3 region has the DNA TGTGCCACCAGCAGAGATCGGGGATCTGGAAACACCATATATTTT. Drawing the rest from reference TRBV15 and TRBJ1-3, the complete variable domain is DAMVIQNPRYQVTQFGKPVTLSCSQTLNHNVMYWYQQKSSQAPKLLFHYYDKDFNNEADTPDNFQSRRPNTSFCFLDIRSPGLGDTAMYLCATSRDRGSGNTIYFGEGSWLTVV.

A note on this clone: At the DNA level, this CDR3 is encoded by other sequences in the same sample as well. This chain connects TRBV10-3 to TRBJ2-7, with D maybe TRBD2 (6 bases). Trimming cost V 2 bases and J 3 bases, with 11 bases left between them. The CDR3 has 14 amino acids. Germline-derived CDR1 and CDR2 are ENHRY and SYGVKD. The CDR3 reads CAISEVSGSYEQYF. CDR3 DNA: TGTGCCATCAGTGAGGTTAGCGGAAGCTACGAGCAGTACTTC.

The chain carries TRBV12-3 or TRBV12-4 and TRBJ1-2, with D unresolved. The CDR3 is made up of 10 amino acids. V lost 11 bases, J lost 1 base, and 5 bases lay in between. This CDR3 reads CALFNYGYTF. CDR3 coding DNA: TGTGCCCTTTTTAACTATGGCTACACCTTC.

This clone appeared a single time. V and J are TRBV11-3 and TRBJ2-7; D gene ambiguous. The CDR3 has 13 residues. CDR1 SGHNT and CDR2 YENEEA come from the germline V gene. Between the trimmed V and J ends, which lost 5 bases and 5 bases, there was a span of 13 bases. The CDR3 DNA follows: TGTGCCAGCAGCCGGTCCCCCACGGACGAGCAGTACTTC. This translates into CASSRSPTDEQYF.

The J gene is TRBJ2-7, the V gene TRBV19; tentative D call: TRBD1 (6 bases). The CDR3 is 13 residues long. CDR1 is LNHDA and CDR2 is SQIVND in the germline V gene (reference sequence). V gave up 5 bases and J gave up 0 bases, with 8 bases separating them. CDR3 residues: CASSSDSSYEQYF. Here the CDR3 DNA reads TGTGCCAGTAGTTCGGACAGCTCCTACGAGCAGTACTTC.

Remarks on this clone: Relative to the germline gene, one junction end is altered; a read error may explain this. The gene calls are TRBV7-8 and TRBJ1-2; 8 positions agree with TRBD1. This CDR3 spans 12 amino acids. CDR1 and CDR2 from the germline V gene are SGHVS and FQNEAQ. CDR3 in DNA: TGTGCCAGCAGCTTAGCTGGGGACAGGCTCCACTTC. Amino acid sequence: CASSLAGDRLHF.

This chain connects TRBV7-9 to TRBJ1-3; no clear D. V lost 0 bases and J lost 4, with 7 bases in between. The CDR3 is made up of 14 amino acids. In germline, CDR1 is SEHNR, CDR2 FQNEAQ (reference sequence). The CDR3 region is CASSLAPVGNTIYF. Here the CDR3 DNA reads TGTGCCAGCAGCTTAGCGCCGGTGGGAAACACCATATATTTT.

The V and J genes are TRBV5-1 and TRBJ2-3; D gene ambiguous. V lost 6 bases to trimming and J lost 1 base, with 12 bases between them. The CDR3 length is 14 residues. CDR1 and CDR2 (germline): SGHRS, YFSETQ. CDR3 nucleotide sequence: TGCGCCAGCACCCTAGAAGAACGCACAGATACGCAGTATTTT. This codes for CASTLEERTDTQYF.

The genes are TRBV5-5 and TRBJ1-2; 8 bases line up with TRBD1. Unmatched junction bases numbered 11, after V lost 4 bases and J lost 6 bases. The V gene's germline CDR1 is SGHKS and CDR2 YYEKEE (reference sequence). This CDR3 is 15 amino acids long. CDR3 coding DNA: TGTGCCAGCAGCCCAAACAGGGGGAGTTTCAATGGCTACACCTTC. Its translation is CASSPNRGSFNGYTF.

This chain connects TRBV27 to TRBJ1-2; 12 positions match TRBD1. The CDR3 contains 14 residues. Germline CDR1 MNHEY, CDR2 SMNVEV (reference sequence). The junction had 1 base not matched to a gene; V was cut back by 1 base and J by 7 bases. The CDR3 coding sequence is TGTGCCAGCAGTTTATGGGACAGGGGGCTTGGCTACACCTTC. This gives the protein CASSLWDRGLGYTF.

The chain's CDR3 is CASSRRRENTEAFF. In DNA form, the CDR3 reads TGTGCCAGCAGCAGGCGGAGGGAGAACACTGAAGCTTTCTTT. The chain uses TRBV6-6 and TRBJ1-1; D uncertain. The V end lost 6 bases, the J end lost 1 base, and 12 bases lay between the germline ends. CDR1 is MNHNY and CDR2 is SVGAGI in the germline V gene (reference sequence). The CDR3 covers 14 residues.

This chain uses TRBV27 with TRBJ1-2; D might be TRBD1 (5 bases). With 3 bases removed from V and 8 bases from J, the gap between germline ends came to 13 bases. The CDR3 extends over 13 amino acids. CDR1 MNHEY and CDR2 SMNVEV come from the germline V gene (reference sequence). In DNA, the CDR3 is TGTGCCAGCAGTTTCTCAGGGTTACGAGGCTACACCTTC. Translation gives CASSFSGLRGYTF.

This clone was detected only a few times. The chain recombines TRBV5-1 with TRBJ1-2, with TRBD1 identical over 9 bases. V lost 4 bases and J lost 8; bases outside the gene matches: 12. In germline, CDR1 is SGHRS, CDR2 YFSETQ. CDR3 size: 15 residues. The CDR3 spells CASSREGTGPEGYTF. CDR3 nucleotide sequence: TGCGCCAGCAGCAGGGAGGGGACAGGGCCAGAAGGCTACACCTTC. Filled out from reference TRBV5-1 and TRBJ1-2, the complete variable domain reads KAGVTQTPRYLIKTRGQQVTLSCSPISGHRSVSWYQQTPGQGLQFLFEYFSETQRNKGNFPGRFSGRQFSNSRSEMNVSTLELGDSALYLCASSREGTGPEGYTFGSGTRLTVV.

The chain employs TRBV30 and TRBJ1-1; D is possibly TRBD1 (6 bases). The V end lost 3 bases, the J end lost 0 bases, and 8 bases lay between the germline ends. Germline CDR1 and CDR2: GTSNPN and SVGIG (reference sequence). This CDR3 has 13 amino acids. The CDR3: CAWRGAMNTEAFF. For the CDR3, the DNA is TGTGCCTGGAGGGGGGCCATGAACACTGAAGCTTTCTTT.

J is TRBJ2-1 and V is TRBV11-2, with D unresolved. V lost 6 bases to trimming and J lost 3 bases, with 18 bases between them. Germline CDR1 and CDR2: SGHAT and FQNNGV. This CDR3 has 16 residues. CDR3 nucleotide sequence: TGTGCCAGCAGGCCGAATCTAGGCAAAAGCTACAATGAGCAGTTCTTC. Protein sequence: CASRPNLGKSYNEQFF.

The V and J genes are TRBV3-1 (or the pseudogene TRBV3-2) and TRBJ1-4; the match to TRBD1 covers 7 bases. Germline V CDR1 and CDR2: LGHDT, YNNKEL (reference sequence). The CDR3 is 14 amino acids. Trimming took 3 bases from V and 7 from J; bases not matched to a gene: 5. CDR3 in DNA: TGTGCCAGCAGCCAGCGAGGGGGCGGTGAAAAACTGTTTTTT. Amino acids: CASSQRGGGEKLFF.

The chain carries TRBV5-4 and TRBJ2-1, with 7 positions matching TRBD2. The germline gives CDR1 SGHNT, CDR2 YYREEE (reference sequence). This CDR3 has 16 amino acids. V was pared by 4 bases and J by 8 bases, with 15 bases of the junction left unmatched. In nucleotides, the CDR3 is TGTGCCAGCAGCCCGAGGAGCGGGAAGGTTACCGATGAGCAGTTCTTC. Encoded protein: CASSPRSGKVTDEQFF.

This chain joins TRBV9 and TRBJ1-2; 11 positions agree with TRBD1. Unmatched junction bases numbered 4, after V lost 4 bases and J lost 5 bases. Germline lookup yields CDR1 SGDLS and CDR2 YYNGEE. The CDR3 runs to 14 residues. This CDR3 reads CASSKGQGVYGYTF. The CDR3 DNA reads TGTGCCAGCAGCAAGGGACAGGGGGTGTATGGCTACACCTTC.

This clone occurred a few times. The J gene is TRBJ1-1, the V gene TRBV10-3; 8 nucleotides line up with TRBD1. The J segment lost 3 bases and the V segment lost 6 bases, leaving 9 bases of the junction unmatched. Looked up from germline, CDR1 is ENHRY and CDR2 is SYGVKD. This CDR3 spans 15 amino acids. CDR3 sequence (DNA): TGTGCCATCAGCCCGTCCACAGGGGGATACACTGAAGCTTTCTTT. This translates into CAISPSTGGYTEAFF.

The CDR3 loop reads CASRGQGSSGYTF. CDR3 bases: TGTGCCAGCAGAGGACAGGGGAGCAGTGGCTACACCTTC. The rearrangement uses TRBV27 and TRBJ1-2, with TRBD1 identical over 9 bases. The CDR3 runs to 13 residues. Looked up from germline, CDR1 is MNHEY and CDR2 is SMNVEV (reference sequence). With V trimmed by 6 bases and J by 7 bases, 6 bases remained unmatched.